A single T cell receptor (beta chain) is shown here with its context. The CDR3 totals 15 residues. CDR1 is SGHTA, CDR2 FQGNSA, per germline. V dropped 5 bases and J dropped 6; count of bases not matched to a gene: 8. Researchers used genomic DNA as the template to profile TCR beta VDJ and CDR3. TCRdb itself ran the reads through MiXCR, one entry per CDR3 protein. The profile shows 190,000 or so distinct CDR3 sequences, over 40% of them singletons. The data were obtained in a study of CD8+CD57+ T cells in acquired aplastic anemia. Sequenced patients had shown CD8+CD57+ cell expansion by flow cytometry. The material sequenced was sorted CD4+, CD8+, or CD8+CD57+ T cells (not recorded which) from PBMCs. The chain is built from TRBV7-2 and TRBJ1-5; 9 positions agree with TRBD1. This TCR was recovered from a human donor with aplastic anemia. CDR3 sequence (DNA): TGTGCCAGCAGCCCGGACAGGGGACGGAGTCAGCCCCAGCATTTT. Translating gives CASSPDRGRSQPQHF.